These 30 T cell receptor beta chains originate from one sample sequenced in a study of blood T cell repertoires in COVID-19. Clones were read by immunoSEQ multiplex PCR, and TCRdb kept only the in-frame ones, dropping some. The table shows fewer than 350,000 clones, with roughly 90% occurring only once. The sequencing sample was made of peripheral blood. These TCRs come from a man between 18 and 29 years old with active or convalescent COVID-19.

The chain carries TRBV28 and TRBJ2-2; TRBD1 might be the D (7 bases). Looked up from germline, CDR1 is MDHEN and CDR2 is SYDVKM. Trimming pared 7 bases from V and 7 bases from J, leaving 25 bases between. This CDR3 contains 17 residues. This CDR3 reads CASNNRGWRGVGGELFF. In DNA form, the CDR3 reads TGTGCCAGCAATAACAGGGGTTGGAGGGGGGTCGGCGGGGAGCTGTTTTTT.

The rearrangement uses TRBV4-1 and TRBJ2-3; D remains ambiguous. Between the trimmed V and J ends, which lost 0 bases and 1 base, there was a span of 5 bases. The germline V gene encodes CDR1 MGHRA and CDR2 YSYEKL. CDR3 length: 14 residues. The CDR3 reads CASSQDPGTDTQYF. CDR3 nucleotides: TGCGCCAGCAGCCAAGATCCAGGCACAGATACGCAGTATTTT.

The rearrangement uses TRBV27 and TRBJ2-1; TRBD2 matches at 13 bases. V gave up 6 bases and J gave up 4 bases; unmatched junction bases: 6. The CDR3 is 16 amino acids. Germline lookup yields CDR1 MNHEY and CDR2 SMNVEV (reference sequence). The CDR3 here is CASSAGTSGAYNEQFF. In DNA form, the CDR3 reads TGTGCCAGCAGCGCCGGGACTAGCGGGGCATACAATGAGCAGTTCTTC.

The rearrangement uses TRBV2 and TRBJ2-5; 7 nucleotides match TRBD2. After removal of 6 bases from V and 6 bases from J, the junction contained 7 bases not matched to a gene. Germline V gene data show CDR1 as SNHLY and CDR2 as FYNNEI. The CDR3 contains 13 residues. The CDR3 loop reads CASRAGSGKTQYF. In DNA form, the CDR3 reads TGTGCCAGCAGGGCTGGGAGCGGGAAGACCCAGTACTTC.

This chain uses TRBV3-1 (or the pseudogene TRBV3-2) with TRBJ2-5; 9 bases align to TRBD2. The V segment lost 5 bases and the J segment 5 bases; nucleotides outside the gene matches: 6. Per germline, CDR1 LGHDT and CDR2 YNNKEL (reference sequence). This CDR3 contains 14 residues. The CDR3 region is CASSTRGGLETQYF. The DNA of the CDR3 is TGTGCCAGCAGCACGCGGGGGGGCCTCGAGACCCAGTACTTC.

This chain links TRBV5-1 with TRBJ2-3; D remains ambiguous. Germline V gene lookup returns CDR1 SGHRS and CDR2 YFSETQ. The V end lost 5 bases, the J end lost 2 bases, and 12 bases lay between the germline ends. The CDR3 is made up of 14 amino acids. The CDR3 coding sequence is TGCGCCAGCAGGGTAATAGCCAACACAGATACGCAGTATTTT. Its translation is CASRVIANTDTQYF.

This sequence joins TRBV20-1 and TRBJ1-5; tentatively, D is TRBD1 (5 bases). V lost 5 bases and J lost 9, with 11 bases in between. Looked up from germline, CDR1 is DFQATT and CDR2 is SNEGSKA (reference sequence). This CDR3 comprises 11 residues. CDR3 sequence (DNA): TGCAGTGCTGGGCCTAGGGGGCCCCAGCATTTT. Translated, it gives CSAGPRGPQHF.

This clone was recorded a few times. J is TRBJ1-6 and V is TRBV28; 8 bases are shared with TRBD1. Trimming removed 6 bases from V and 4 bases from J; junction bases left unmatched: 17. Per germline, CDR1 MDHEN and CDR2 SYDVKM. The CDR3 spans 19 residues. CDR3 in amino acids: CASRKRQGLGGSYNSPLHF. Written as DNA, the CDR3 is TGTGCCAGCAGAAAAAGACAGGGGCTGGGGGGCTCTTATAATTCACCCCTCCACTTT.

This clone was picked up a small number of times. The chain has TRBV12-5 and TRBJ1-1; TRBD1 is a possible D gene (5 bases). The CDR3 is 13 amino acids. Germline V gene data show CDR1 as LGHNT and CDR2 as FRNRAP. The V end lost 0 bases, the J end lost 11 bases, and 13 bases lay between the germline ends. The CDR3 reads CASGLVLEGTAFF. In DNA form, the CDR3 reads TGTGCTAGTGGTTTGGTACTGGAGGGGACGGCTTTCTTT.

The chain employs TRBV19 and TRBJ1-5; 7 nucleotides agree with TRBD1. The CDR3 has 15 amino acids. V was pared by 2 bases and J by 6 bases, with 7 bases of the junction left unmatched. Germline V CDR1 and CDR2: LNHDA, SQIVND (reference sequence). CDR3 protein: CASSIRQGGGQPQHF. The CDR3 region has the DNA TGTGCCAGTAGTATACGGCAGGGGGGCGGTCAGCCCCAGCATTTT.

This clone has just one count. In DNA, the CDR3 is TGTGCCAGTAGTATTTTGGGACAGGGGAAAAACATTCAGTACTTC. This encodes CASSILGQGKNIQYF. The chain is built from TRBV19 and TRBJ2-4; TRBD1 aligns across 10 bases. Losses at the gene ends were 3 bases for V and 4 bases for J; bases not matched to a gene: 3. Germline CDR1 is LNHDA and CDR2 is SQIVND (reference sequence). CDR3 size: 15 residues.

This sequence joins TRBV5-6 and TRBJ2-7; 7 bases line up with TRBD1. This CDR3 is built from 17 residues. V gave up 0 bases and J gave up 1 base; unmatched junction bases: 10. Germline CDR1 reads SGHDT; CDR2 reads YYEEEE. This CDR3 is CASSLAHRGSQSYEQYF. The DNA of the CDR3 is TGTGCCAGCAGCTTGGCGCACAGGGGCTCCCAATCCTACGAGCAGTACTTC.

The rearrangement links TRBV15 to TRBJ1-5, with 10 nucleotides matching TRBD1. The junction had 5 bases not matched to a gene; V was cut back by 3 bases and J by 6 bases. The CDR3 runs to 15 residues. In germline, CDR1 is LNHNV, CDR2 YYDKDF (reference sequence). CDR3 DNA sequence: TGTGCCACCAGCAGGGACAGGGGGATTGGTCAGCCCCAGCATTTT. Encoded protein: CATSRDRGIGQPQHF.

The rearrangement joins TRBV5-4 to TRBJ1-5; D is unresolved. V shed 2 bases and J shed 4 bases, with 13 bases lying between them. CDR3 length equals 15 residues. Germline V gives CDR1 SGHNT, CDR2 YYREEE (reference sequence). The CDR3 sequence: CASSLNPGFNQPQHF. CDR3 DNA: TGTGCCAGCAGCTTAAATCCGGGATTTAATCAGCCCCAGCATTTT.

J is TRBJ1-1 and V is TRBV5-8; D unresolved. Trimming cost V 0 bases and J 3 bases, with 9 bases left between them. The CDR3 has 14 amino acids. Germline lookup yields CDR1 SGHTS and CDR2 YDEGEE. The CDR3 sequence is CASSLGATYTEAFF. CDR3 DNA: TGTGCCAGCAGCTTGGGGGCAACTTACACTGAAGCTTTCTTT. The whole variable domain, filled in from reference TRBV5-8 and TRBJ1-1, reads EAGVTQSPTHLIKTRGQQATLRCSPISGHTSVYWYQQALGLGLQFLLWYDEGEERNRGNFPPRFSGRQFPNYSSELNVNALELEDSALYLCASSLGATYTEAFFGQGTRLTVV.

The chain combines TRBV15 with TRBJ2-7; 7 bases match TRBD2. The junction had 1 base not matched to a gene; V was cut back by 0 bases and J by 2 bases. The CDR3 runs 14 residues. Germline CDR1 LNHNV, CDR2 YYDKDF (reference sequence). CDR3 in amino acids: CATSRDLAAYEQYF. The CDR3 bases are TGTGCCACCAGCAGAGATCTAGCGGCCTACGAGCAGTACTTC. The full variable domain, rest sourced from reference TRBV15 and TRBJ2-7, is DAMVIQNPRYQVTQFGKPVTLSCSQTLNHNVMYWYQQKSSQAPKLLFHYYDKDFNNEADTPDNFQSRRPNTSFCFLDIRSPGLGDTAMYLCATSRDLAAYEQYFGPGTRLTVT.

This CDR3 reads CSVAGVDSYGYTF. The CDR3 bases are TGCAGCGTTGCGGGGGTGGACTCCTATGGCTACACCTTC. The chain joins TRBV29-1 to TRBJ1-2; TRBD1 might be the D (5 bases). In germline, CDR1 is SQVTM, CDR2 ANQGSEA. The CDR3 extends over 13 amino acids. V was trimmed by 4 bases and J by 4 bases, leaving 13 bases between them.

The chain has TRBV3-1 (or the pseudogene TRBV3-2) and TRBJ1-3; D gene unclear. CDR3 length equals 12 residues. Trimming took 4 bases from V and 2 from J, leaving 3 bases between them. Germline V gene data show CDR1 as LGHDT and CDR2 as YNNKEL (reference sequence). The CDR3 region has the DNA TGTGCCAGCAGCCCCGCTGGAAACACCATATATTTT. It is translated as CASSPAGNTIYF.

The genes are TRBV19 and TRBJ2-6; TRBD1 agrees at 11 bases. Losses at the gene ends were 4 bases for V and 0 bases for J; bases not matched to a gene: 8. This CDR3 region has 19 residues. Germline CDR1 is LNHDA and CDR2 is SQIVND (reference sequence). The CDR3 DNA follows: TGTGCCAGTAGTACGATAGGGGACAGGGGGTACTCTGGGGCCAACGTCCTGACTTTC. It codes for CASSTIGDRGYSGANVLTF.

This chain connects TRBV12-5 to TRBJ1-5; 8 bases match TRBD1. CDR1 LGHNT and CDR2 FRNRAP come from the germline V gene. The CDR3 is 15 residues long. V trimming: 0 bases; J trimming: 6 bases; junction bases outside the gene matches: 4. The CDR3 spells CASGLVGTGSQPQHF. The DNA of the CDR3 is TGTGCTAGTGGTTTGGTAGGGACAGGAAGTCAGCCCCAGCATTTT.

This clone was counted a single time. The rearrangement joins TRBV11-3 to TRBJ2-1, with 9 bases identical to TRBD2. Per germline, CDR1 SGHNT and CDR2 YENEEA. The CDR3 is 14 residues long. J was trimmed by 7 bases and V by 3 bases; bases with no gene match: 4. CDR3 nucleotide sequence: TGTGCCAGCAGCTTTAGCGGGGGTAGGAATGAGCAGTTCTTC. The encoded protein is CASSFSGGRNEQFF.

This clone was seen more than once but under ten times. The V gene is TRBV4-1, the J gene TRBJ2-1; D possibly corresponds to TRBD1 (7 bases). CDR3 length: 16 residues. V gave up 1 base and J gave up 7 bases, with 17 bases separating them. Germline values: CDR1 MGHRA, CDR2 YSYEKL. The CDR3 nucleotides are TGCGCCAGCAGCCAAGGACAGGGATTTGGAGGGAATGAGCAGTTCTTC. Its translation is CASSQGQGFGGNEQFF.

V is TRBV5-6 and J is TRBJ1-1; TRBD1 matches 10 bases. Looked up from germline, CDR1 is SGHDT and CDR2 is YYEEEE. This CDR3 is built from 17 residues. V gave up 0 bases and J gave up 4 bases; unmatched junction bases: 9. CDR3 sequence (DNA): TGTGCCAGCAGCTTGGGGCTGACAGGGGGCCACGGCACTGAAGCTTTCTTT. Its protein is CASSLGLTGGHGTEAFF. The whole variable domain, remainder taken from reference TRBV5-6 and TRBJ1-1, is DAGVTQSPTHLIKTRGQQVTLRCSPKSGHDTVSWYQQALGQGPQFIFQYYEEEERQRGNFPDRFSGHQFPNYSSELNVNALLLGDSALYLCASSLGLTGGHGTEAFFGQGTRLTVV.

The chain links TRBV12-5 to TRBJ2-5; weak D call: TRBD1 (5 bases). The V and J ends lost 7 bases and 4 bases respectively, with 19 bases between them. Germline V gene sequence: CDR1 LGHNT, CDR2 FRNRAP. CDR3 length equals 15 residues. CDR3 in amino acids: CASVTSAVGRETQYF. The CDR3 DNA follows: TGTGCTAGTGTCACCTCGGCGGTGGGGCGAGAGACCCAGTACTTC. The full variable domain, in which reference TRBV12-5 and TRBJ2-5 provide the parts outside the CDR3, is DARVTQTPRHKVTEMGQEVTMRCQPILGHNTVFWYRQTMMQGLELLAYFRNRAPLDDSGMPKDRFSAEMPDATLATLKIQPSEPRDSAVYFCASVTSAVGRETQYFGPGTRLLVL.

This clone was picked up a small number of times. The gene calls are TRBV19 and TRBJ1-4, with D possibly matching TRBD1 (5 bases). Germline CDR1 and CDR2: LNHDA and SQIVND (reference sequence). V lost 7 bases and J lost 2, with 14 bases in between. This CDR3 region has 15 residues. The CDR3 loop is CASKAGLRTNEKLFF. DNA of the CDR3: TGTGCCAGTAAAGCGGGACTTAGGACTAATGAAAAACTGTTTTTT.

V usage is TRBV7-9 and J usage is TRBJ2-7; no reliable D call. From germline, CDR1 is SEHNR and CDR2 FQNEAQ (reference sequence). The CDR3 loop spans 14 amino acids. The V end lost 0 bases, the J end lost 2 bases, and 8 bases lay between the germline ends. CDR3 nucleotide sequence: TGTGCCAGCAGCTTAGCGGGCAGCACCTACGAGCAGTACTTC. Its protein product is CASSLAGSTYEQYF.

This clone occurred a few times. The gene calls are TRBV5-1 and TRBJ1-1; no reliable D call. CDR1 is SGHRS and CDR2 is YFSETQ in the germline V gene. CDR3 size: 13 residues. Trimming took off 5 bases at V and 1 base at J, with 9 bases between the two ends. In DNA, the CDR3 is TGCGCCAGCAGGGGCGTTGGGAACACTGAAGCTTTCTTT. Translated: CASRGVGNTEAFF.

The rearrangement uses TRBV10-3 and TRBJ1-4, with TRBD1 matching 9 bases. This CDR3 contains 15 residues. V gave up 4 bases and J gave up 7 bases; unmatched junction bases: 7. Per germline, CDR1 ENHRY and CDR2 SYGVKD. In DNA, the CDR3 is TGTGCCATCAGTGGGATTGGGACAGGGAGTGAAAAACTGTTTTTT. Its translation is CAISGIGTGSEKLFF.

V usage is TRBV27 and J usage is TRBJ2-1, with D hard to call. Germline V gene lookup returns CDR1 MNHEY and CDR2 SMNVEV (reference sequence). The CDR3 is 12 amino acids. Between the trimmed V and J ends, which lost 4 bases and 7 bases, there was a span of 8 bases. The chain's CDR3 is CASSSNSNEQFF. The CDR3 DNA reads as TGTGCCAGCAGTTCCAACAGTAATGAGCAGTTCTTC.

The genes are TRBV7-7 and TRBJ2-1; D is unresolved. The ends were cut back, 1 base at V and 7 bases at J, with 8 bases in the middle. CDR1 SSHAT and CDR2 FNYEAQ come from the germline V gene (reference sequence). The CDR3 is 13 residues long. CDR3 loop: CASSLGQNNEQFF. For the CDR3, the DNA is TGTGCCAGCAGCTTAGGGCAGAATAATGAGCAGTTCTTC.